The 3 T cell receptor beta chains given below trace back to one sample, sequenced in a study of blood T cell repertoires in COVID-19. TCRdb keeps only in-frame clones here, not all; method: immunoSEQ multiplex PCR. Found here are around 390,000 clones, about 86% of them singletons; the top ten hold around 9.3%. Material: PBMCs or T cells enriched from blood (not recorded which). The origin of the receptors is a woman between 50 and 59 years old who had recovered from COVID-19.

This clone appeared a few times. This rearrangement joins TRBV5-6 to TRBJ1-6; D is possibly TRBD1 (5 bases). With 0 bases removed from V and 4 bases from J, the gap between germline ends came to 11 bases. CDR1 is SGHDT and CDR2 is YYEEEE in the germline V gene. CDR3 size: 16 residues. Here the CDR3 DNA reads TGTGCCAGCAGCTTGGCCGGGGGATTGTATAATTCACCCCTCCACTTT. As protein: CASSLAGGLYNSPLHF.

This chain connects TRBV27 to TRBJ1-5; no definite D call. The CDR3 runs to 15 residues. Per germline, CDR1 MNHEY and CDR2 SMNVEV (reference sequence). Trimming took off 7 bases at V and 0 bases at J, with 13 bases between the two ends. In DNA form, the CDR3 reads TGTGCCAGCACCCCTCACGCGGGTAGCAATCAGCCCCAGCATTTT. It encodes CASTPHAGSNQPQHF.

V and J are TRBV4-3 and TRBJ2-3; TRBD2 matches 10 bases. The junction had 9 bases not matched to a gene; V was cut back by 0 bases and J by 0 bases. Germline CDR1 is LGHNA and CDR2 is YSLEER. The CDR3 is 19 residues long. The CDR3 reads CASSQEWASGGLSTDTQYF. The CDR3 DNA reads TGCGCCAGCAGCCAAGAGTGGGCTAGCGGGGGCCTCAGCACAGATACGCAGTATTTT.